Listed below are T cell receptor beta chains from one sample, sequenced in a study of T cell responses to AZD1222 COVID-19 vaccine. Sequenced by immunoSEQ multiplex PCR; TCRdb stores in-frame clones only, minus some. The sample includes 120,000 to 150,000 clones, about 81% of them seen just once. The source was peripheral blood, collected on day 0 of MenACWY control vaccination. Every receptor here comes from an adult in good health. Each CDR3 is given with its conserved first and last residue. D genes are given only for firm matches. Expanded clones get a size class; other rows say once, few or many, or leave the size out.

>TRBJ1-3|NA|many|TRBV12-3/TRBV12-4
TGTGCCAGCAGTTTCGGAAACACCATATATTTT
CASSFGNTIYF
>TRBJ1-4|TRBD1|NA|TRBV27
TGTGCCAGCAGCCCCAGACAGGGGAATAATGAAAAACTGTTTTTT
CASSPRQGNNEKLFF
>TRBJ1-1|NA|few|TRBV6-5
TGTGCCAGCAGCAGCGGACAGTGGGTTGCTTTCTTT
CASSSGQWVAFF
>TRBJ2-7|NA|NA|TRBV6-5
TGTGCCAGCAGTCAACAGGGTGCGTACTCCTACGAGCAGTACTTC
CASSQQGAYSYEQYF
>TRBJ2-3|NA|NA|TRBV7-2
TGTGCCAGCAGCTTCGTGGGGACAGATACGCAGTATTTT
CASSFVGTDTQYF
>TRBJ2-2|TRBD1|NA|TRBV7-3
TGTGCCAGCAGCCCCGGGACAGGCCGTACTGGGGGGGAGCTGTTTTTT
CASSPGTGRTGGELFF
>TRBJ2-1|NA|NA|TRBV18
TGTGCCAGCTCACCACGAGACAGCTACAATGAGCAGTTCTTC
CASSPRDSYNEQFF
>TRBJ1-2|NA|NA|TRBV21-1
TGTGCCAGCAGCAAAGTGACGGGGGCTGGGGCTATGGGGTACACCTTC
CASSKVTGAGAMGYTF
>TRBJ1-3|NA|NA|TRBV21-1
NA
CASSGTGGAWGSGNTIYF
>TRBJ1-2|NA|NA|TRBV28
TGTGCCAGCAGCAATTCCGGGACCTACCCTTCCTATGGCTACACCTTC
CASSNSGTYPSYGYTF
>TRBJ2-6|NA|NA|TRBV2
TGTGCCAGCCTAAGCCCGGGCTCTGGGGCCAACGTCCTGACTTTC
CASLSPGSGANVLTF
>TRBJ2-7|NA|NA|TRBV2
TGTGCCAGCAGTCATCAGGGCGAGCAGTACTTC
CASSHQGEQYF
>TRBJ1-1|NA|NA|TRBV9
TGTGCCAGCAGCATAAGTCGTGCAGCCGCCTCAGACAACACTGAAGCTTTCTTT
CASSISRAAASDNTEAFF
>TRBJ2-1|TRBD2|NA|TRBV7-3
TGTGCCAGCAGCTTAGCGGGGGGCTACAATGAGCAGTTCTTC
CASSLAGGYNEQFF
>TRBJ1-2|NA|NA|TRBV11-2
TGTGCCAGCACCCGTGGCAGGCTTAGTGATGGCTACACCTTC
CASTRGRLSDGYTF
>TRBJ1-6|NA|once|TRBV30
TGTGCCTGGAGTTCGGGGCCCTATAATTCACCCCTCCACTTT
CAWSSGPYNSPLHF